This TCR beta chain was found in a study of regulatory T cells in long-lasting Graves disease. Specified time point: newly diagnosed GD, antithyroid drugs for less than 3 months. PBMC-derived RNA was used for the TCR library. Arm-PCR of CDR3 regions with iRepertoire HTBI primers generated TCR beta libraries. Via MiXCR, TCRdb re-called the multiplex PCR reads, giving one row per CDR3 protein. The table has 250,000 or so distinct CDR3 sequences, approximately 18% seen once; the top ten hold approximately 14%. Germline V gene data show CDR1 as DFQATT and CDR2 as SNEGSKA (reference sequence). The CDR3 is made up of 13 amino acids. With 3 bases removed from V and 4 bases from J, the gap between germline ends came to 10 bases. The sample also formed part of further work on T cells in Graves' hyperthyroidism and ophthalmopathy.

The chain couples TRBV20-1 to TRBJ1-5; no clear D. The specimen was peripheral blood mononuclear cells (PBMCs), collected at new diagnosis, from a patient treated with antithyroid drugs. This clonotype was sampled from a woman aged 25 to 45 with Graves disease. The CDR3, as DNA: TGCAGTGCTAGGAGGTCAGTTAATCAGCCCCAGCATTTT. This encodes CSARRSVNQPQHF.